This TCR beta chain was obtained from a study of control samples from healthy donors and cancer patients. Measured with immunoSEQ multiplex PCR; TCRdb has only the in-frame clones, and not every one. Among roughly 130,000 clones listed, roughly 90% were seen once. The CDR3 spans 16 residues. The germline V gene encodes CDR1 MDHEN and CDR2 SYDVKM. Trimming pared 4 bases from V and 14 bases from J, leaving 24 bases between. The receptor's source is a man between 18 and 29 years old in good health. This chain uses TRBV28 with TRBJ1-6; D is perhaps TRBD1 (5 bases). The specimen sequenced was blood. As DNA, the CDR3 is TGTGCCAGCAGTTCTTATGGAGGGGCGCTGTATCCGGCCCTCCACTTT. Translation gives CASSSYGGALYPALHF.